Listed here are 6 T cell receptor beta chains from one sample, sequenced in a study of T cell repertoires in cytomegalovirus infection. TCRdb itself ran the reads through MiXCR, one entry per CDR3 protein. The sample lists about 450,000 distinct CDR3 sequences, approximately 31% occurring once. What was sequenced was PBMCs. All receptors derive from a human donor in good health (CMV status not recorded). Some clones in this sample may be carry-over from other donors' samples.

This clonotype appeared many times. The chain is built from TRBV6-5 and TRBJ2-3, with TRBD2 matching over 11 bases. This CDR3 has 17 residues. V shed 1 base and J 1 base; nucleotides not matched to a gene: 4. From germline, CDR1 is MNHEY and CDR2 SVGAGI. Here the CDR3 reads CASSYYPSGGRTDTQYF. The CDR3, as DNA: TGTGCCAGCAGTTACTACCCTAGCGGGGGGCGCACAGATACGCAGTATTTT.

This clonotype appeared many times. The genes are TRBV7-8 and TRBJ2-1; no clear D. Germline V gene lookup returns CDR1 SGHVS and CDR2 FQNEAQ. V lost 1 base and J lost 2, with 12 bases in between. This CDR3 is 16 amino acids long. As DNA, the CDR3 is TGTGCCAGCAGCTTAGGTTGGCAGAAGACCTACAATGAGCAGTTCTTC. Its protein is CASSLGWQKTYNEQFF.

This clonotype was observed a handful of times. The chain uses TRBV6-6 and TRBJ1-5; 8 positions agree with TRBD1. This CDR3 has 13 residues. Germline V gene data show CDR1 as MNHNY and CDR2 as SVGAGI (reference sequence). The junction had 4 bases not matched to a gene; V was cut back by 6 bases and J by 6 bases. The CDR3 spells CASRPGGSQPQHF. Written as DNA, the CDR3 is TGTGCCAGCAGACCAGGGGGCAGTCAGCCCCAGCATTTT.

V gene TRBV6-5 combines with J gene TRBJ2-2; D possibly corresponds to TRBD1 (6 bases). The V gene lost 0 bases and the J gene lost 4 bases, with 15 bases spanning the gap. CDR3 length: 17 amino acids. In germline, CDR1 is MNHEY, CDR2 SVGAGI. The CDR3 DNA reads TGTGCCAGCAGTTACTCTCCAGGGGTTGGTTCCACCGGGGAGCTGTTTTTT. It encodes CASSYSPGVGSTGELFF.

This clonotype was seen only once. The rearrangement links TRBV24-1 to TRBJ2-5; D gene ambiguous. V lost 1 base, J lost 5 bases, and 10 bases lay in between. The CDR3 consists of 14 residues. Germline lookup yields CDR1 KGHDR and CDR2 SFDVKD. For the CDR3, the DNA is TGTGCCACCAGTGATTTCTCCGGGCGCGAGACCCAGTACTTC. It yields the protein CATSDFSGRETQYF.

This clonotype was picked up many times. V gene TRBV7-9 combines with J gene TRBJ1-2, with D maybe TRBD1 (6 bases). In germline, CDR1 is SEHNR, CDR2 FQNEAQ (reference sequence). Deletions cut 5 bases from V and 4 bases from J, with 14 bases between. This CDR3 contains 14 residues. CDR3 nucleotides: TGTGCCAGCAGCCCCGGCGAGGGGGGCTATGGCTACACCTTC. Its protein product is CASSPGEGGYGYTF.